This TCR beta chain was sequenced for a study of CD8 T cells in Susac syndrome. A quantity of about 0.5 to 1 ug RNA underwent reverse transcription using random hexamers. A multiplex approach, immunoSEQ multiplex PCR, amplified TCR beta CDR3 across 54 Vbeta and 13 Jbeta. In TCRdb, the immunoSEQ multiplex PCR reads were re-called with MiXCR into one record per CDR3 protein. The sample consists of some 450,000 distinct CDR3 sequences, roughly 85% of them appearing once. Trimming left V 7 bases short and J 9 bases short, with 13 bases between. Germline V lookup: CDR1 SQVTM, CDR2 ANQGSEA. The CDR3 has 11 amino acids. Sequencing of TCR beta was undertaken in CD8+ and CD4+ T cells derived from blood. The study used treatment-naive patients who had stable or active relapsing-remitting disease as multiple sclerosis controls. The CD8+ and CD4+ T cells were isolated magnetically using a negative isolation approach, whereas the TEMRA cells were enriched by FACS.

Sequenced material: CD8+ T cells from PBMCs. The sequence came from a human donor with multiple sclerosis. The V call is TRBV29-1, the J call TRBJ2-1, with D hard to call. This CDR3 reads CSAYYSPEQFF. CDR3 in DNA: TGCAGCGCCTACTATTCCCCTGAGCAGTTCTTC.